A single TCR beta chain is shown here with its context. Its matching antigen is unknown. Some clones are missing from TCRdb's copy, which holds only in-frame ones; the method was immunoSEQ multiplex PCR. The repertoire holds roughly 20,000 clones, with over 80% as singletons. The data belong to a study of somatic mutations in cytotoxic T cells in rheumatoid arthritis. Notes on the study in general: Among patients with rheumatoid arthritis, but not healthy controls, CD8+ clonality increased with age. The study found no significant difference in CD8+ T-cell clonality between rheumatoid arthritis patients and age-matched healthy controls.

This sequence originates from an adult with rheumatoid arthritis. Sequencing was performed on CD8+ T cells sorted from blood.

For the CDR3, the DNA is TGTGCCACCAGCAGAGTCACTAGCGGGAGCTCCTACGAGCAGTACTTC. Its protein is CATSRVTSGSSYEQYF. The chain carries TRBV15 and TRBJ2-7, with TRBD2 matching 11 bases. With V trimmed by 1 base and J by 0 bases, 2 bases remained unmatched. Germline CDR1 and CDR2: LNHNV and YYDKDF (reference sequence). The CDR3 sequence is 16 residues long.